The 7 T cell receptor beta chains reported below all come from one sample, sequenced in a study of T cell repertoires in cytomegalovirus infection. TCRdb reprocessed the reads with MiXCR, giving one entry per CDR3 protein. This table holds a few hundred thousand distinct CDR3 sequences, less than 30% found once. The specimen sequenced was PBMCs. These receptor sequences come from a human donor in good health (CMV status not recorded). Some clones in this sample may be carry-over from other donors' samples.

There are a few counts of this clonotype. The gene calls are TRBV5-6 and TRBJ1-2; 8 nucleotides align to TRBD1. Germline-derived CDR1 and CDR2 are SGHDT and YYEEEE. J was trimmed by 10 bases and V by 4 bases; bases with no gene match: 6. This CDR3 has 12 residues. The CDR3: CASSQTGVYYTF. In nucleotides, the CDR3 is TGTGCCAGCAGCCAGACAGGGGTTTACTACACCTTC.

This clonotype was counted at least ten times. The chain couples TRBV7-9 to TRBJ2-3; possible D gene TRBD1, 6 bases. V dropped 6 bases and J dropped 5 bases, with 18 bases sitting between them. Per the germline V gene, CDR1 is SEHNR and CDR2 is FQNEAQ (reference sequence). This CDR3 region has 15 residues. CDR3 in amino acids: CASRIPERGGDTQYF. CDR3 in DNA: TGTGCCAGCAGAATCCCGGAACGAGGGGGAGATACGCAGTATTTT.

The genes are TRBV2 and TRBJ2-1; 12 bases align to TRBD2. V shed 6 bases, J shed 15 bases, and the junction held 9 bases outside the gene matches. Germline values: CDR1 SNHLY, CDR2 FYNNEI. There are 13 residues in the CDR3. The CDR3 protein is CASRPGLAGMVFF. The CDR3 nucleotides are TGTGCCAGCAGGCCTGGACTAGCGGGGATGGTGTTCTTC. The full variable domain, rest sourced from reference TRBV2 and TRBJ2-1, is EPEVTQTPSHQVTQMGQEVILRCVPISNHLYFYWYRQILGQKVEFLVSFYNNEISEKSEIFDDQFSVERPDGSNFTLKIRSTKLEDSAMYFCASRPGLAGMVFFGPGTRLTVL.

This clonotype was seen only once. CDR3 DNA: TGTGCCAGCAGTGACGTTGGTTATGGCTACACCTTC. Residues: CASSDVGYGYTF. This chain links TRBV28 with TRBJ1-2, with D unclear. V lost 5 bases and J lost 5, with 9 bases in between. Germline V gene data show CDR1 as MDHEN and CDR2 as SYDVKM. CDR3 size: 12 residues.

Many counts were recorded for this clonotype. CDR3 nucleotides: TGTGCCAGCAGCTTAGCTAGGGTTTTTGCCAAAAACATTCAGTACTTC. Its protein product is CASSLARVFAKNIQYF. The chain has TRBV7-9 and TRBJ2-4; no definite D call. Germline values: CDR1 SEHNR, CDR2 FQNEAQ (reference sequence). This CDR3 has 16 amino acids. V gave up 0 bases and J gave up 1 base, with 10 bases separating them.

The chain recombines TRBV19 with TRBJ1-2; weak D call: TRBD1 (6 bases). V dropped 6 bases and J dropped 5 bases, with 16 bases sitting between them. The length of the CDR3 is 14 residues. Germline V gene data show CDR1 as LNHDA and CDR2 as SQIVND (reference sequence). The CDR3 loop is CASSNAAGAYGYTF. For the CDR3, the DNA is TGTGCCAGTAGCAATGCCGCAGGGGCGTATGGCTACACCTTC.

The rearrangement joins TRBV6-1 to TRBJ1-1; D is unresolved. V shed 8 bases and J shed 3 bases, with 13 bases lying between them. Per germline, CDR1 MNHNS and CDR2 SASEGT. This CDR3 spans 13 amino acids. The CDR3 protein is CASALREHTEAFF. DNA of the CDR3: TGTGCCAGCGCTCTTAGGGAACACACTGAAGCTTTCTTT.